These 4 T cell receptor beta chains came from one sample sequenced in a study of blood T cell repertoires in COVID-19. Only in-frame clones appear in the TCRdb table, and some are missing; sequencing was by immunoSEQ multiplex PCR. The sample consists of fewer than 250,000 clones, about 88% of them appearing once. What was sequenced was peripheral blood. The receptor source for this set is a man between 65 and 80 years old with acute or convalescent COVID-19.

This chain links TRBV7-8 with TRBJ2-2; no clear D. CDR3 size: 12 residues. Germline CDR1 SGHVS, CDR2 FQNEAQ. With 4 bases removed from V and 8 bases from J, the gap between germline ends came to 8 bases. The CDR3 loop reads CASSSRKGELFF. The CDR3 bases are TGTGCCAGCAGCTCCAGGAAGGGGGAGCTGTTTTTT.

The chain employs TRBV5-1 and TRBJ2-3; 8 bases are shared with TRBD2. V lost 4 bases and J lost 0; bases outside the gene matches: 7. This CDR3 comprises 16 residues. Germline-derived CDR1 and CDR2 are SGHRS and YFSETQ. CDR3 DNA: TGCGCCAGCAGCACCACTAGCGGAAGTAGCACAGATACGCAGTATTTT. Amino acid sequence: CASSTTSGSSTDTQYF.

The J gene is TRBJ2-3, the V gene TRBV7-3, with D hard to call. CDR1 is SGHTA, CDR2 FQGTGA, per germline. CDR3 length equals 13 residues. V was pared by 4 bases and J by 0 bases, with 5 bases between. The DNA of the CDR3 is TGTGCCAGCAGCTCCCAGAGCACAGATACGCAGTATTTT. It translates to CASSSQSTDTQYF. Supplemented by reference TRBV7-3 and TRBJ2-3, the full variable domain reads GAGVSQTPSNKVTEKGKYVELRCDPISGHTALYWYRQSLGQGPEFLIYFQGTGAADDSGLPNDRFFAVRPEGSVSTLKIQRTERGDSAVYLCASSSQSTDTQYFGPGTRLTVL.

The chain uses TRBV28 and TRBJ1-6; weak D call: TRBD1 (5 bases). CDR3 size: 15 residues. V lost 2 bases, J lost 10 bases, and 15 bases lay in between. Germline V gene data show CDR1 as MDHEN and CDR2 as SYDVKM. The DNA for the CDR3 is TGTGCCAGCAGTTTAAACCAGGGATTGGTGTCACCCCTCCACTTT. It encodes CASSLNQGLVSPLHF.